The clone carrying this T cell receptor beta chain was counted only a few times. The CDR3 is 15 residues long. With 1 base removed from V and 1 base from J, the gap between germline ends came to 10 bases. Germline CDR1 SGHRS, CDR2 YFSETQ. This entry comes from a study of T-cell memory formation after mild COVID-19. TCRdb re-derived calls from the 5' RACE reads in MiXCR, one entry per CDR3 protein. The sample shows 65,000 to 100,000 distinct CDR3 sequences, roughly 13% of them seen only once. The chain couples TRBV5-1 to TRBJ2-3, with D perhaps TRBD2 (6 bases). Sequences were obtained from PBMCs or a T cell subset sorted from them (not recorded which). The clonotype comes from a man between 18 and 29 years old who had mild COVID-19 (a few samples of this study predate the infection). Cell type and time point are not known. CDR3 region: CASSLFGGGTDTQYF. The CDR3 DNA is TGCGCCAGCAGCTTGTTCGGCGGGGGCACAGATACGCAGTATTTT.